This T cell receptor (beta chain) was captured by sequencing in a study of blood T cell repertoires in COVID-19. Study-level information: Researchers got acute and convalescent COVID-19 samples from the United States, Italy and Spain. Sources were T cells, B-cell-depleted T cells, or PBMCs; the material itself was cDNA or gDNA.

Method: immunoSEQ multiplex PCR; TCRdb's copy keeps in-frame clones and lacks some. Of around 250,000 clones listed, 80% to 90% are singletons. Adults between roughly 18 and 89 years of age took part from under 25 US areas. The length of the CDR3 is 13 residues. The V gene's germline CDR1 is SGHTA and CDR2 FQGNSA. V was pared by 6 bases and J by 8 bases, with 16 bases between. The TCR sequence derives from a woman between 25 and 40 years old who had recovered from COVID-19. This chain uses TRBV7-2 with TRBJ1-2; tentatively, D is TRBD1 (6 bases). Sequenced material: PBMCs or T cells enriched from blood (not recorded which). The CDR3: CASRGQPTGGYTF. The CDR3 coding sequence is TGTGCCAGCAGAGGACAGCCCACGGGGGGCTACACCTTC.